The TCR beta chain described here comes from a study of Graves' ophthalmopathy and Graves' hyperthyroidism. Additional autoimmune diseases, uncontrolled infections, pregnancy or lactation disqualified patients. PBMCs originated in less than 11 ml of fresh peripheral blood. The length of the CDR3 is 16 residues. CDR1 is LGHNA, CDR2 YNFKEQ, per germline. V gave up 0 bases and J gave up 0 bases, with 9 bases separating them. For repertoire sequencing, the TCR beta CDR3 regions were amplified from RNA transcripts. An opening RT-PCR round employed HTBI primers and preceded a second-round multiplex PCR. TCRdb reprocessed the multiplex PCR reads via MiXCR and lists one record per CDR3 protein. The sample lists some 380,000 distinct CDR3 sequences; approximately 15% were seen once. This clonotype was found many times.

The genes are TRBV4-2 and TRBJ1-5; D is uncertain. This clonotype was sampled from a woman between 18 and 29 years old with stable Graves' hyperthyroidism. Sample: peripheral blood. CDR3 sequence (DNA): TGTGCCAGCAGCCAAGATTGGTCGACTAGCAATCAGCCCCAGCATTTT. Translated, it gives CASSQDWSTSNQPQHF.